The sequence of this T cell receptor beta chain was determined in a study of cytomegalovirus exposure and HLA in healthy donors. With 60 Vbeta and 13 Jbeta primers, the PCR was carried out. TCRdb keeps only in-frame clones here, not all; method: immunoSEQ multiplex PCR. The sample yields 180,000 or so clones, 65% to 90% seen once. There are 16 residues in the CDR3. V lost 0 bases and J lost 2, with 12 bases in between. Germline CDR1 and CDR2: MGHRA and YSYEKL. This clonotype was sampled from a woman aged 30 to 39 in good health and CMV-seronegative. The V gene is TRBV4-1, the J gene TRBJ2-3, with D perhaps TRBD1 (6 bases). Sequenced material: PBMCs. The CDR3 loop reads CASSQDRGTFTDTQYF. The CDR3, as DNA: TGCGCCAGCAGCCAAGACAGGGGAACATTCACAGATACGCAGTATTTT.